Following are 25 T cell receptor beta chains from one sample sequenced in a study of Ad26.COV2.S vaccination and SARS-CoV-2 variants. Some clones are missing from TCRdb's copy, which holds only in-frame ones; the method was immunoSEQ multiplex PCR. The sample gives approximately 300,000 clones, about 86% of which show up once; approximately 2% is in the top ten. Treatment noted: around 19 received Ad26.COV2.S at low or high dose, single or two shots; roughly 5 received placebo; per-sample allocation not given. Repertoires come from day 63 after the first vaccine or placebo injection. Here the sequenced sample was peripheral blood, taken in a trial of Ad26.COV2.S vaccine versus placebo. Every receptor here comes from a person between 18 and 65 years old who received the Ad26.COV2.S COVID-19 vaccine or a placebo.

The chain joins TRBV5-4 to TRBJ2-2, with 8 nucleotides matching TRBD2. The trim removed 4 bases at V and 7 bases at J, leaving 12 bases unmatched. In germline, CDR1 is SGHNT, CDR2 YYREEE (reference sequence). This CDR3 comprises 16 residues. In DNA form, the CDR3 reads TGTGCCAGCAGCCGGGGGGGTACGGGTTCGGACGGGGAGCTGTTTTTT. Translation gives CASSRGGTGSDGELFF. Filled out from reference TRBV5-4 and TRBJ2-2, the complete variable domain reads ETGVTQSPTHLIKTRGQQVTLRCSSQSGHNTVSWYQQALGQGPQFIFQYYREEENGRGNFPPRFSGLQFPNYSSELNVNALELDDSALYLCASSRGGTGSDGELFFGEGSRLTVL.

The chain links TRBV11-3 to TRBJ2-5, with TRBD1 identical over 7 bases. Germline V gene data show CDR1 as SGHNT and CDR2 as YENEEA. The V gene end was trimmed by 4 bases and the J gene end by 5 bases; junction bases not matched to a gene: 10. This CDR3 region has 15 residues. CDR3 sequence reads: CASSSAQGEGETQYF. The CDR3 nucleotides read TGTGCCAGCAGCTCGGCCCAGGGGGAAGGGGAGACCCAGTACTTC.

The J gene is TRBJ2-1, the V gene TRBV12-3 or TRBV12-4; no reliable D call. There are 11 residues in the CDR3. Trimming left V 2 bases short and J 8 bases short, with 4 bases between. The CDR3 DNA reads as TGTGCCAGCAGTTTAAGGGATGAGCAGTTCTTC. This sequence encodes CASSLRDEQFF.

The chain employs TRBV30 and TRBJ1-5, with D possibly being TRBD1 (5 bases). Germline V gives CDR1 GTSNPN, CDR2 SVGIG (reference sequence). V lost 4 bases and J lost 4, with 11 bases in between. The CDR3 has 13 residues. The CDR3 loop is CAWNSGPNQPQHF. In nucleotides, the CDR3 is TGTGCCTGGAACTCGGGGCCTAATCAGCCCCAGCATTTT.

The CDR3 DNA reads TGTGCCAGTAGTACCTGGTCCCCGGGTCGTAACACTGAAGCTTTCTTT. Amino acids: CASSTWSPGRNTEAFF. This chain uses TRBV19 with TRBJ1-1; D gene ambiguous. The germline CDR1 and CDR2 sequences are LNHDA and SQIVND (reference sequence). V lost 4 bases to trimming and J lost 2 bases, with 17 bases between them. The CDR3 spans 16 residues.

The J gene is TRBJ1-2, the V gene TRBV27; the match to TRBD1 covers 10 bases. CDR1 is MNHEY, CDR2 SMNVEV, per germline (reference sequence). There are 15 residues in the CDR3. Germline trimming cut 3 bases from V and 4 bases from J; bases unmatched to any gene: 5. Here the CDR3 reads CASSFPGQGSYGYTF. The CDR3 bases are TGTGCCAGCAGTTTTCCGGGACAGGGGAGCTATGGCTACACCTTC.

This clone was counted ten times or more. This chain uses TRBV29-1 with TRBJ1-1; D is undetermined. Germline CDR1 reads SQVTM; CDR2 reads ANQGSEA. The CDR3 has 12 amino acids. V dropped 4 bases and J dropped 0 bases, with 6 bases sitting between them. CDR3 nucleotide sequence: TGCAGCGTTGCCAGGATGAACACTGAAGCTTTCTTT. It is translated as CSVARMNTEAFF.

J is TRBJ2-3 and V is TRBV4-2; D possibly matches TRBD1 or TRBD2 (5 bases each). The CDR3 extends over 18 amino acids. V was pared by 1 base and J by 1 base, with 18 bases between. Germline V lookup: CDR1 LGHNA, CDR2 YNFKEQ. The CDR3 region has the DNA TGTGCCAGCAGCCAAGCTGCCCTAGCCCTAGGGGGCACAGATACGCAGTATTTT. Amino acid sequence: CASSQAALALGGTDTQYF.

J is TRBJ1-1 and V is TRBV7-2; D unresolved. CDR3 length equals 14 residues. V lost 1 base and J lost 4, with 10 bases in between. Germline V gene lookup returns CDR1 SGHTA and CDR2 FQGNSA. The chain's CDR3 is CASSLGGGITEAFF. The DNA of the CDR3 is TGTGCCAGCAGCTTAGGGGGAGGGATCACTGAAGCTTTCTTT. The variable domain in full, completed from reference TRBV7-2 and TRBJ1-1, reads GAGVSQSPSNKVTEKGKDVELRCDPISGHTALYWYRQSLGQGLEFLIYFQGNSAPDKSGLPSDRFSAERTGGSVSTLTIQRTQQEDSAVYLCASSLGGGITEAFFGQGTRLTVV.

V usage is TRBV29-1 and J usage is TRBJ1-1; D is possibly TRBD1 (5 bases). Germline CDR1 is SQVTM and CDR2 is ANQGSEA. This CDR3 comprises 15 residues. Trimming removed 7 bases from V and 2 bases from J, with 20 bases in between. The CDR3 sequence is CSAGMGGGHNTEAFF. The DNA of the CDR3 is TGCAGCGCTGGGATGGGGGGAGGGCACAACACTGAAGCTTTCTTT.

CDR3 sequence: CASSSKVGMIEGYTF. The DNA for the CDR3 is TGTGCCAGCAGCTCCAAGGTGGGAATGATAGAAGGCTACACCTTC. This chain uses TRBV11-2 with TRBJ1-2, with no clear D. This CDR3 comprises 15 residues. Per germline, CDR1 SGHAT and CDR2 FQNNGV. The V end was cut by 4 bases, the J end by 8 bases, with 20 bases between.

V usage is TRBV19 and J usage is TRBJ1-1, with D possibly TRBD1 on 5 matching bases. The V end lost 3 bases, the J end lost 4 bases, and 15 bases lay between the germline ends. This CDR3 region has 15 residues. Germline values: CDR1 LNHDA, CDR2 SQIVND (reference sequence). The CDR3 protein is CASSIRAGMGTEAFF. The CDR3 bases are TGTGCCAGTAGTATCAGGGCAGGGATGGGCACTGAAGCTTTCTTT.

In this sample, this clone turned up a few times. CDR3 sequence: CASSPRIAGGPGELFF. The CDR3 bases are TGTGCCAGCAGCCCCAGAATAGCGGGGGGACCCGGGGAGCTGTTTTTT. J is TRBJ2-2 and V is TRBV6-2 or TRBV6-3; TRBD2 matches 10 bases. The CDR3 runs 16 residues. The trim removed 6 bases at V and 6 bases at J, leaving 10 bases unmatched. Germline V gene lookup returns CDR1 MNHEY and CDR2 SVGEGT.

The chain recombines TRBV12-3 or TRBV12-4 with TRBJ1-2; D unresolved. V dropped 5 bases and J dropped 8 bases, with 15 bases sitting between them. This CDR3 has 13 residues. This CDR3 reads CASSLGPPGGYTF. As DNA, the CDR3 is TGTGCCAGCAGTCTCGGGCCTCCGGGCGGCTACACCTTC.

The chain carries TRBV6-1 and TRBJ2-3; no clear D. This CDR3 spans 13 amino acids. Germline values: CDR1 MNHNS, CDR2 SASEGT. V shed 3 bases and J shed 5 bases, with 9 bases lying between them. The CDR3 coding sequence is TGTGCCAGCAGTGACACCCCCCGAGATACGCAGTATTTT. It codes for CASSDTPRDTQYF.

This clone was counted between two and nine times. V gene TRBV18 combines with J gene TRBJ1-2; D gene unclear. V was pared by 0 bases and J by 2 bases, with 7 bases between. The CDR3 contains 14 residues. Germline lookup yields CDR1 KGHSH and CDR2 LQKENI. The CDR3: CASSPPGSNYGYTF. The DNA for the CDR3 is TGTGCCAGCTCACCACCAGGCTCGAACTATGGCTACACCTTC.

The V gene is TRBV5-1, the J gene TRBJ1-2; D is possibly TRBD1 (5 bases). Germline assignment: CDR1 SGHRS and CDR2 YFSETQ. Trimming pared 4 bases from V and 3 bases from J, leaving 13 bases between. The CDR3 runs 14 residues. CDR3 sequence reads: CASSTAVGDYGYTF. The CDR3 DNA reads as TGCGCCAGCAGCACCGCGGTGGGGGACTATGGCTACACCTTC.

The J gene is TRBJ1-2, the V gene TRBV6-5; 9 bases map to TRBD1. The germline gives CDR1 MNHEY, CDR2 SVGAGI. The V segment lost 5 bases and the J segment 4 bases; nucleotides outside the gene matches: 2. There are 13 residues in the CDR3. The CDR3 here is CASSQGQGYGYTF. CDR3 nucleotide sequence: TGTGCCAGCAGTCAGGGACAGGGCTATGGCTACACCTTC.

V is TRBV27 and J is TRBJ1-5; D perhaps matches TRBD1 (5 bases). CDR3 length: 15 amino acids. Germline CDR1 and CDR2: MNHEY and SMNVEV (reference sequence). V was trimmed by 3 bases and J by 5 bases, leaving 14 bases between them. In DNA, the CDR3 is TGTGCCAGCAGTTTGGGCCAGGGTGGGGATCAGCCCCAGCATTTT. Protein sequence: CASSLGQGGDQPQHF.

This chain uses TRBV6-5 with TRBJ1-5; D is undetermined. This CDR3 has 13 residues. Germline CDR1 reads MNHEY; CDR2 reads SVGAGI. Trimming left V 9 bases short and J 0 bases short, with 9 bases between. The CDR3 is CASSRGSNQPQHF. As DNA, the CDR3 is TGTGCCAGTTCCCGCGGTAGCAATCAGCCCCAGCATTTT.

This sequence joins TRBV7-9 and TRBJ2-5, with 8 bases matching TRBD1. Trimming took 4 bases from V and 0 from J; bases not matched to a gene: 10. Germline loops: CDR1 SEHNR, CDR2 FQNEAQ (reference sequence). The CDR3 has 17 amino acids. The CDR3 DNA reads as TGTGCCAGCAGCTCATGGACAGGGCCCATCCACCAAGAGACCCAGTACTTC. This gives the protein CASSSWTGPIHQETQYF.

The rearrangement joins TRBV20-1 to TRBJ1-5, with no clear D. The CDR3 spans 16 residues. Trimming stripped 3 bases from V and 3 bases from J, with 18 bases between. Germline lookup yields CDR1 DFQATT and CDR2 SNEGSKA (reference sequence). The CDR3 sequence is CSASRSQARHNQPQHF. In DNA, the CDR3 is TGCAGTGCTAGTCGGTCCCAGGCCAGACACAATCAGCCCCAGCATTTT.

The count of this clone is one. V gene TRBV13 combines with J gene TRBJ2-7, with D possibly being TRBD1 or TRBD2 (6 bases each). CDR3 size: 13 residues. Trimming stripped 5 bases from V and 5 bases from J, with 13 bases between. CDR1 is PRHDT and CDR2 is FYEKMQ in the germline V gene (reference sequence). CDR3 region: CASSAGHVDEQYF. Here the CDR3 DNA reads TGTGCCAGCAGCGCGGGACACGTCGACGAGCAGTACTTC. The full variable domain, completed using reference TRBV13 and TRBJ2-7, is AAGVIQSPRHLIKEKRETATLKCYPIPRHDTVYWYQQGPGQDPQFLISFYEKMQSDKGSIPDRFSAQQFSDYHSELNMSSLELGDSALYFCASSAGHVDEQYFGPGTRLTVT.

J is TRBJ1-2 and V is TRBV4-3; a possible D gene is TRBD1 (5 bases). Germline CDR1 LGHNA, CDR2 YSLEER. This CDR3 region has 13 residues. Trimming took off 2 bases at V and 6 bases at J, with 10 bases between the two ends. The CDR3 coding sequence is TGCGCCAGCAGCCAAAAAGCGGGGGATGGCTACACCTTC. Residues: CASSQKAGDGYTF.

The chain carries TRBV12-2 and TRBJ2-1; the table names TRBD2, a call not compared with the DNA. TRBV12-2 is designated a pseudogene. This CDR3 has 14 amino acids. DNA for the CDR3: TGTGCAAGTCGCTTAAAGTACCGGGACAATGAGCAGTTCTTC. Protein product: CASRLKYRDNEQFF.